This TCR beta chain was captured by sequencing in a study of technical replicates of blood from a handful of donors. TCRdb's copy holds only in-frame clones and misses some; the assay was immunoSEQ multiplex PCR. The table includes approximately 17,000 clones, around nine tenths detected once. V was pared by 2 bases and J by 3 bases, with 5 bases of the junction left unmatched. The CDR3 length is 16 residues. Looked up from germline, CDR1 is MNHEY and CDR2 is SVGAGI. The origin of this receptor is a human donor in good health. Material for sequencing was PBMCs. J is TRBJ2-7 and V is TRBV6-5; 12 nucleotides line up with TRBD2. CDR3 nucleotide sequence: TGTGCCAGCAGTTACACCGCACTAGCGGGAGGCTACGAGCAGTACTTC. Encoded protein: CASSYTALAGGYEQYF.